This TCR beta chain was documented in a study of blood T cell repertoires in COVID-19. About the research overall: The United States, Italy and Spain supplied acute and convalescent COVID-19 samples. T cells, B-cell-depleted T cells, or PBMCs supplied cDNA or gDNA.

The authors' processing: Amplification from reference gene primers served as the basis for estimated nucleated cell counts. Repertoires were generated with immunoSEQ multiplex PCR, while TCRdb's copy carries only in-frame clones and drops some. V, J and clone size derive from that table, while D and trimming were established from the DNA sequence. The data contain roughly 340,000 clones, approximately 90% of them seen just once; the ten biggest clones take up less than 3.5%. Germline CDR1 reads SGDLS; CDR2 reads YYNGEE. The CDR3 runs to 15 residues. V lost 2 bases to trimming and J lost 4 bases; unmatched junction nucleotides: 6.

This clonotype was obtained from a woman aged 18-29 years who had recovered from COVID-19. Sequencing used peripheral blood. The rearrangement links TRBV9 to TRBJ2-1; 7 nucleotides line up with TRBD2. For the CDR3, the DNA is TGTGCCAGCAGCGTGGGAGCGGGGAAGTACAATGAGCAGTTCTTC. Encoded protein: CASSVGAGKYNEQFF.